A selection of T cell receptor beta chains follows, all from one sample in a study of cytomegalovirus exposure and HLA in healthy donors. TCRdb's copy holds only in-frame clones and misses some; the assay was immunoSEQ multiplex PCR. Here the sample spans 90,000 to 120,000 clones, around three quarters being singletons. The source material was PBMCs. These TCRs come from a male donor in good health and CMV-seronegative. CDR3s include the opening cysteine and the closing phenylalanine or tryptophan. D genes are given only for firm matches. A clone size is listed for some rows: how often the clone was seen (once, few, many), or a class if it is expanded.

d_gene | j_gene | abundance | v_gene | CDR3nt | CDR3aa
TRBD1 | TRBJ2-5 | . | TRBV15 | TGTGCCACCAGCAGGACAGGGGAAGAGACCCAGTACTTC | CATSRTGEETQYF
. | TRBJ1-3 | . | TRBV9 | TGTGCCAGCAGCCCTGGTGGGGCTGTCATAAGCTCTGGAAACACCATATATTTT | CASSPGGAVISSGNTIYF
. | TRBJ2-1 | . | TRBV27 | TGTGCCAGCAGTTTACTCCCACCTACCGATGAGCAGTTCTTC | CASSLLPPTDEQFF
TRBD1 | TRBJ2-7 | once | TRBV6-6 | TGTGCCAGCAGTTACTCCGGGACAGGGAGGTGGGAGCAGTACTTC | CASSYSGTGRWEQYF
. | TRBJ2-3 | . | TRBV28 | TGTGCCAGCAGTGTAGGGACATTGGCAGATACGCAGTATTTT | CASSVGTLADTQYF
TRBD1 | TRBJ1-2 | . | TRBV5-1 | TGCGCCAGCAGCTTGATAACAGGGGGCACTAACTATGGCTACACCTTC | CASSLITGGTNYGYTF
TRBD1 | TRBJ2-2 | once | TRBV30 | TGTGCCTGGAAGCCAGGGGGCCGGGAGCTGTTTTTT | CAWKPGGRELFF
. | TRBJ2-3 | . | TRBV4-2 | TGTGCCAGCAGCCAACGTCTTATAGATACGCAGTATTTT | CASSQRLIDTQYF
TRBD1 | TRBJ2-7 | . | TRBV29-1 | TGCAGCGCCGACGGGTTCCGACAGGGAGACTACGAGCAGTACTTC | CSADGFRQGDYEQYF
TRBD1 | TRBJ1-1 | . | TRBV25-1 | TGTGCCAGCAGCCGACAGGGAGGCACTGAAGCTTTCTTT | CASSRQGGTEAFF
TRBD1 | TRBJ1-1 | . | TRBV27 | TGTGCCAGCAGCCTCAGAGAGGACAGGGGTAGGGCTTTCTTT | CASSLREDRGRAFF
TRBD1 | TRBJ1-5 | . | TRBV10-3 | TGTGCCATCAGTGAAGGGGGCAAAGGCAATCAGCCCCAGCATTTT | CAISEGGKGNQPQHF
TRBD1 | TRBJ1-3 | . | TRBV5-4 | TGTGCCAGCAGCTTGGGTAATAGGGGGCTCTCAGGAAACACCATATATTTT | CASSLGNRGLSGNTIYF
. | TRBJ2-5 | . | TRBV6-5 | TGTGCCAGCAGTTACTCAGGGGCCCAAGAGACCCAGTACTTC | CASSYSGAQETQYF
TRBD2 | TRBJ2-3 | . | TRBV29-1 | TGCAGCGTTGAATCCCTAGCGGGATCATCCGATACGCAGTATTTT | CSVESLAGSSDTQYF
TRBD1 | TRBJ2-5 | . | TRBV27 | TGTGCCAGCAGTCACAGGGGGCTTTACCAAGAGACCCAGTACTTC | CASSHRGLYQETQYF
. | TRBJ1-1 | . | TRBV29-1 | TGCAGCGGGTCCACAGGGAACACTGAAGCTTTCTTT | CSGSTGNTEAFF
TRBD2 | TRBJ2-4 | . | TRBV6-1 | TGTGCCAGCAGTCTAGAGACTAGCGGGAGTGACATTCAGTACTTC | CASSLETSGSDIQYF
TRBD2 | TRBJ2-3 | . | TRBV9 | TGTGCCAGCAGCGACTCTAGCGGGGGCAGCACAGATACGCAGTATTTT | CASSDSSGGSTDTQYF
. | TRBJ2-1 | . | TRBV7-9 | TGTGCCAGCAGCCTGGGAGAGAATGAGCAGTTCTTC | CASSLGENEQFF
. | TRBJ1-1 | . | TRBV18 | TGTGCCAGCTCACCCAGCCGGACTCCCAACACTGAAGCTTTCTTT | CASSPSRTPNTEAFF
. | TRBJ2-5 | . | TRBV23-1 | TGCGCCAGCAGCCCTGGGGGGGGCGGCCAAGAGACCCAGTACTTC | CASSPGGGGQETQYF
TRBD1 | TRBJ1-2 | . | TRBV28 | TGTGCCAGCAGTTTCCCCTTAGACAGGGCAGCTAATGGCTACACCTTC | CASSFPLDRAANGYTF
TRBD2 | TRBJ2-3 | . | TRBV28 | TGTGCCAGCTCGACTCGGCTAGCGGGCACAGATACGCAGTATTTT | CASSTRLAGTDTQYF
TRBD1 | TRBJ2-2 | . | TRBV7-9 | TGTGCCAGCAGCGAATGGGACAGGGCCGGGGAGCTGTTTTTT | CASSEWDRAGELFF
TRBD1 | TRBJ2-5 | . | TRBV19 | TGTGCCAGTAGTATCCCAGGGGGCCAAGAGACCCAGTACTTC | CASSIPGGQETQYF
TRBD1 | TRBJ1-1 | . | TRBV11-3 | TGTGCCAGCAGCCCCGGACAGGGAGGGATTACTGAAGCTTTCTTT | CASSPGQGGITEAFF
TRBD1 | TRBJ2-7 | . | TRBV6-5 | TGTGCCAGCAGTTACTCCGGGGGACAGGGGCCCTACGAGCAGTACTTC | CASSYSGGQGPYEQYF
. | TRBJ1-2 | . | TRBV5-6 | TGTGCCAGCAGCTTGGCCCCACCGGGGGGAGACTATGGCTACACCTTC | CASSLAPPGGDYGYTF
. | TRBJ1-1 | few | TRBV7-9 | TGTGCCAGCAGCTTAGAGAGGGGGACTGAAGCTTTCTTT | CASSLERGTEAFF
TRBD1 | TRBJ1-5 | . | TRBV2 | TGTGCCAGCCTCAGGGGGTTAGATCAGCCCCAGCATTTT | CASLRGLDQPQHF
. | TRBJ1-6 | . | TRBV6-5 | TGTGCCAGCACGCCCTCGCAGGGGTTTTTTTCACCCCTCCACTTT | CASTPSQGFFSPLHF
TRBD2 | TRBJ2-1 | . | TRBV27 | TGTGCCAGCAGTCCCCCAGGTAGCGGGATATACAATGAGCAGTTCTTC | CASSPPGSGIYNEQFF